These 16 T cell receptor beta chains share one sample of origin, sequenced in a study of tumor and adjacent non-tumor tissue in lung cancer. RNA was extracted from bulk tissue without any cell sorting. TCRbeta libraries were built with three rounds of nested PCR, modified from ARM-PCR. TCRdb recomputed calls from the multiplex PCR reads with MiXCR, one row per CDR3 protein. The sample lists more than 60,000 distinct CDR3 sequences, around four fifths occurring once. Sequencing used lung tumor tissue. The receptors shown here come from a woman aged 45-59 years with non-small cell lung cancer.

As to this clonotype: A read error may produce the germline difference seen at one junction end. The rearrangement links TRBV28 to TRBJ2-1, with unresolved D. Germline CDR1 is MDHEN and CDR2 is SYDVKM. CDR3 size: 12 residues. CDR3 protein: CASSCRMNEQFF. The CDR3 DNA sequence: TGTGCCAGCAGTTGTAGAATGAATGAACAGTTCTTC.

Details on this clonotype: A read error may account for a junction end that differs from germline. CDR3 loop: CATNNYMDHNEQFF. In DNA, the CDR3 is TGTGCCACCAATAATTATATGGACCACAATGAACAGTTCTTC. The chain carries TRBV12-3 or TRBV12-4 and TRBJ2-1; no firm D call. The CDR3 covers 14 residues.

About this clonotype itself: One junction end disagrees with the germline gene, perhaps due to a read error. J is TRBJ1-1 and V is TRBV29-1; D is unclear. The CDR3 loop spans 13 amino acids. Germline CDR1 and CDR2: SQVTM and ANQGSEA. In nucleotides, the CDR3 is TGCAGGGTTGGCCGGCCTATGGGCACTGAAGCTTTCTTT. This codes for CRVGRPMGTEAFF.

As regards this clonotype: One end of the junction varies from germline; a read error may be responsible. The chain couples TRBV4-2 to TRBJ2-7; D is ambiguous. This CDR3 is built from 11 residues. The V gene's germline CDR1 is LGHNA and CDR2 YNFKEQ. The CDR3 is CASGSHYEQYF. CDR3 in DNA: TGTGCCAGCGGCTCCCACTACGAACAGTACTTC.

The table lists this clonotype with many counts. The rearrangement joins TRBV6-1 to TRBJ2-1; D is uncertain. The CDR3 sequence is 16 residues long. Germline V gene data show CDR1 as MNHNS and CDR2 as SASEGT. The V gene lost 2 bases and the J gene lost 0 bases, with 11 bases spanning the gap. The CDR3 DNA reads as TGTGCCAGCAGTGAAACCGCGGAGAGCTCCTACAATGAGCAGTTCTTC. Residues: CASSETAESSYNEQFF.

This clonotype was seen once. This could be a read error, since a much larger clone is one nucleotide away. The genes are TRBV20-1 and TRBJ1-4; D unresolved. The CDR3 spans 13 residues. The germline V gene encodes CDR1 DFQATT and CDR2 SNEGSKA (reference sequence). V was shortened by 7 bases and J by 4 bases, with 13 bases between the two germline ends. CDR3 nucleotide sequence: TGCAGTGTCCCCAGGCAGTTTAATGAAAAACTGTTTTTT. Translating gives CSVPRQFNEKLFF.

V and J are TRBV6-1 and TRBJ2-1, with 8 bases aligning to TRBD2. From germline, CDR1 is MNHNS and CDR2 SASEGT. This CDR3 has 16 amino acids. V dropped 2 bases and J dropped 11; count of bases not matched to a gene: 14. Here the CDR3 DNA reads TGTGCCAGCAGTGAAACACTAGCGGTAGGAGGAAATAAGCAGTTCTTC. Translation: CASSETLAVGGNKQFF.

This clonotype was recorded many times. This rearrangement joins TRBV6-1 to TRBJ2-3; D possibly corresponds to TRBD1 (6 bases). Trimming left V 4 bases short and J 8 bases short, with 7 bases between. The CDR3 consists of 11 residues. The germline gives CDR1 MNHNS, CDR2 SASEGT. This CDR3 reads CASSVRGTQYF. CDR3 nucleotide sequence: TGTGCCAGCAGTGTCAGGGGTACGCAGTATTTT.

The chain employs TRBV11-2 and TRBJ1-3; the D gene is possibly TRBD1 (6 bases). The CDR3 has 15 residues. The V and J ends lost 1 base and 2 bases respectively, with 9 bases between them. Germline-derived CDR1 and CDR2 are SGHAT and FQNNGV. DNA for the CDR3: TGTGCCAGCAGCTTAGGGGGGGGCGCTGGAAACACCATATATTTT. Translated, it gives CASSLGGGAGNTIYF.

Concerning this clonotype: The conserved closing phenylalanine or tryptophan is absent in this CDR3, likely reflecting a read error. This rearrangement joins TRBV11-1 to TRBJ2-2, with D unresolved. Germline V gene lookup returns CDR1 SGHAT and CDR2 FQDESV (reference sequence). V lost 7 bases, J lost 1 base, and 22 bases lay in between. The CDR3 runs 18 residues. The CDR3 nucleotides are TGTGCCAGCAACTCCGGAGCATGGGCTCAGTTGAACACCGGGGAGCTGTTTATT. It encodes CASNSGAWAQLNTGELFI.

This clonotype has a handful of counts. This rearrangement joins TRBV11-2 to TRBJ1-1; D gene unclear. This CDR3 contains 14 residues. Germline V gives CDR1 SGHAT, CDR2 FQNNGV. V lost 9 bases and J lost 7, with 21 bases in between. Here the CDR3 DNA reads TGTGCCAGTAGTTTGCTAATGCTGGGAATTGAAGCTTTCTTT. This gives the protein CASSLLMLGIEAFF.

Worth noting for this clonotype: A much larger clone differs from this one at a single base, so this may be a read error. The gene calls are TRBV4-1 and TRBJ1-5; D gene ambiguous. CDR3 length equals 15 residues. Germline V gene sequence: CDR1 MGHRA, CDR2 YSYEKL. This CDR3 reads CASSQVPGGNQPQNF. CDR3 sequence (DNA): TGCGCCAGCAGCCAAGTTCCGGGTGGCAATCAGCCCCAGAATTTT.

The V and J genes are TRBV6-5 and TRBJ2-7; TRBD1 might be the D (6 bases). CDR1 is MNHEY, CDR2 SVGAGI, per germline. The CDR3 loop spans 14 amino acids. V was trimmed by 2 bases and J by 10 bases, leaving 18 bases between them. The CDR3 nucleotides read TGTGCCAGCAGTTACCAGGGACATGGGGGCAAACAGTACTTC. Amino acid sequence: CASSYQGHGGKQYF.

In this sample, this clonotype turned up many times. V usage is TRBV20-1 and J usage is TRBJ2-7; 11 nucleotides match TRBD2. Trimming at V came to 4 bases and at J to 4 bases, leaving 3 bases not matched to a gene. This CDR3 spans 13 amino acids. The germline V gene encodes CDR1 DFQATT and CDR2 SNEGSKA (reference sequence). The DNA of the CDR3 is TGCAGTGCTACATTAGCGGGAGGGTACGAGCAGTACTTC. Protein product: CSATLAGGYEQYF.

This chain uses TRBV6-1 with TRBJ1-5; maybe TRBD1 (5 bases). Germline values: CDR1 MNHNS, CDR2 SASEGT. The CDR3 consists of 16 residues. Trimming left V 9 bases short and J 7 bases short, with 25 bases between. CDR3 amino acids: CARGERVSREDQPQHF. The DNA of the CDR3 is TGTGCCAGGGGTGAAAGGGTCTCCAGGGAGGACCAGCCCCAGCATTTT.

Details on this clonotype: A much larger clone lies one base from this, so it may be a read error. The chain carries TRBV20-1 and TRBJ2-2; D tentatively reads TRBD1 or TRBD2 (5 bases each). This CDR3 is built from 15 residues. Germline CDR1 reads DFQATT; CDR2 reads SNEGSKA (reference sequence). Written as DNA, the CDR3 is TGCTGTGCTAGAGATCCTGGGGGATTCACCGGGGAGCTGTTTTTT. Amino acids: CCARDPGGFTGELFF.